This T cell receptor beta chain was sequenced for a study of cytomegalovirus exposure and HLA in healthy donors. The PCR ran on 60 Vbeta and 13 Jbeta primers. TCRdb's table, derived via immunoSEQ multiplex PCR, lists solely in-frame clones and lacks some. The sample shows about 55,000 clones, 65% to 80% of them seen only once. The CDR3 runs to 15 residues. V gave up 4 bases and J gave up 3 bases; unmatched junction bases: 9. CDR1 is SGHVS, CDR2 FQNEAQ, per germline. Specimen: PBMCs. The V gene is TRBV7-8, the J gene TRBJ2-7; 7 positions match TRBD1. The sequence came from a female donor in good health and CMV-seronegative. The CDR3 nucleotides read TGTGCCAGCAGCTACGGACAGGCCGGATACTACGAGCAGTACTTC. Encoded protein: CASSYGQAGYYEQYF.